These 22 T cell receptor beta chains were all obtained from the same sample, sequenced in a study of T-cell reconstitution after alpha-beta-depleted transplantation in children. Molecular barcoding with unique molecular identifiers was used for the TCRbeta library. TCRdb analysed the PCR reads with MiXCR anew, one entry per CDR3 protein. Here the sample spans about 540,000 distinct CDR3 sequences, about 17% being singletons. The specimen comprised PBMCs from the stem cell graft donor, sampled from the stem cell graft. The receptors were gathered from a human donor who donated a stem cell graft to a child with acute lymphoblastic leukemia.

This clonotype was seen a handful of times. The chain has TRBV19 and TRBJ2-1, with TRBD2 identical over 10 bases. The V segment lost 5 bases and the J segment 7 bases; nucleotides outside the gene matches: 26. Germline lookup yields CDR1 LNHDA and CDR2 SQIVND (reference sequence). The CDR3 contains 21 residues. This CDR3 reads CASSLSAVTSGPKASMNEQFF. DNA of the CDR3: TGTGCCAGTAGTTTATCGGCTGTGACTAGCGGGCCCAAAGCCTCTATGAATGAGCAGTTCTTC.

V gene TRBV6-1 combines with J gene TRBJ2-7, with TRBD2 as a possible D gene (5 bases). Trimming pared 9 bases from V and 3 bases from J, leaving 9 bases between. The CDR3 is 11 amino acids. CDR1 is MNHNS and CDR2 is SASEGT in the germline V gene. CDR3 bases: TGTGCCAGTCTAGCCTTCTACGAGCAGTACTTC. This sequence encodes CASLAFYEQYF.

This clonotype is a singleton in its sample. The chain has TRBV7-9 and TRBJ2-7; 13 bases line up with TRBD2. The CDR3 contains 15 residues. Germline-derived CDR1 and CDR2 are SEHNR and FQNEAQ (reference sequence). Losses at the gene ends were 5 bases for V and 4 bases for J; bases not matched to a gene: 5. The CDR3: CASSLTSGREYEQYF. The CDR3 DNA reads TGTGCCAGCAGCCTTACTAGCGGGAGGGAGTACGAGCAGTACTTC.

This chain links TRBV5-1 with TRBJ2-1, with D possibly being TRBD1 or TRBD2 (5 bases each). From germline, CDR1 is SGHRS and CDR2 YFSETQ. The CDR3 runs to 12 residues. V gave up 5 bases and J gave up 11 bases, with 14 bases separating them. CDR3: CASRGDGAKQFF. CDR3 DNA: TGCGCCAGCAGAGGGGACGGAGCCAAGCAGTTCTTC.

This clonotype has a handful of counts. This sequence joins TRBV10-3 and TRBJ1-5; 9 nucleotides match TRBD1. The CDR3 covers 15 residues. Trimming took 4 bases from V and 2 from J; bases not matched to a gene: 3. Germline CDR1 reads ENHRY; CDR2 reads SYGVKD. The CDR3 DNA follows: TGTGCCATCAGTGCGGGACAGGGTGGCAATCAGCCCCAGCATTTT. Translating gives CAISAGQGGNQPQHF.

The CDR3 region has the DNA TGTGCCAGCAGCTGGCGGGCTAGCCCGAGCACAGATACGCAGTATTTT. It encodes CASSWRASPSTDTQYF. The gene calls are TRBV7-6 and TRBJ2-3; maybe TRBD2 (5 bases). The CDR3 extends over 16 amino acids. Per germline, CDR1 SGHVS and CDR2 FNYEAQ. Trimming pared 4 bases from V and 0 bases from J, leaving 14 bases between.

This chain links TRBV6-2 or TRBV6-3 with TRBJ2-3; no reliable D call. This CDR3 is built from 15 residues. V was shortened by 3 bases and J by 4 bases, with 14 bases between the two germline ends. Germline lookup yields CDR1 MNHEY and CDR2 SVGEGT. The CDR3 DNA is TGTGCCAGCAGTTATGGTGGACCCCGAGCAGATACGCAGTATTTT. Translating gives CASSYGGPRADTQYF.

The chain carries TRBV5-1 and TRBJ2-1; 8 bases match TRBD2. Germline V gene lookup returns CDR1 SGHRS and CDR2 YFSETQ. CDR3 length: 16 amino acids. V lost 2 bases to trimming and J lost 2 bases; unmatched junction nucleotides: 6. The DNA of the CDR3 is TGCGCCAGCAGCTTTCAGCGGGAGACCACCTACAATGAGCAGTTCTTC. Translated, it gives CASSFQRETTYNEQFF.

In this sample, this clonotype turned up a few times. The V call is TRBV24-1, the J call TRBJ1-4; no definite D call. The V gene's germline CDR1 is KGHDR and CDR2 SFDVKD. Trimming stripped 0 bases from V and 10 bases from J, with 5 bases between. The CDR3 spans 12 residues. CDR3 in amino acids: CATSDLSGKLFF. CDR3 nucleotide sequence: TGTGCCACCAGTGATTTGAGCGGAAAACTGTTTTTT.

V usage is TRBV12-3 or TRBV12-4 and J usage is TRBJ2-1; 8 positions match TRBD2. The CDR3 extends over 15 amino acids. Losses at the gene ends were 7 bases for V and 9 bases for J; bases not matched to a gene: 14. CDR3 region: CASKLPGLGLSEQFF. CDR3 nucleotide sequence: TGTGCCAGCAAATTACCGGGACTAGGTCTAAGTGAGCAGTTCTTC.

The V and J genes are TRBV29-1 and TRBJ2-1; D unclear. Trimming removed 2 bases at V and 6 bases at J, with 8 bases between. This CDR3 contains 12 residues. Germline-derived CDR1 and CDR2 are SQVTM and ANQGSEA. As DNA, the CDR3 is TGCAGCGTTGAAAAGGCTAGCAATGAGCAGTTCTTC. It is translated as CSVEKASNEQFF.

This chain links TRBV30 with TRBJ2-1; D might be TRBD2 (6 bases). Trimming cost V 2 bases and J 4 bases, with 15 bases left between them. The CDR3 is made up of 15 amino acids. Germline lookup yields CDR1 GTSNPN and CDR2 SVGIG (reference sequence). The CDR3: CAWSLGDWRYNEQFF. Written as DNA, the CDR3 is TGTGCCTGGAGTTTAGGGGACTGGCGATACAATGAGCAGTTCTTC.

The table lists this clonotype with a few counts. The V call is TRBV5-1, the J call TRBJ2-6, with 8 bases that match TRBD2. The germline gives CDR1 SGHRS, CDR2 YFSETQ. Trimming removed 3 bases from V and 0 bases from J; junction bases left unmatched: 8. This CDR3 has 18 residues. Here the CDR3 reads CASSWNSGASSGANVLTF. DNA of the CDR3: TGCGCCAGCAGCTGGAATAGCGGGGCAAGCTCTGGGGCCAACGTCCTGACTTTC.

This clonotype showed up just a few times. The gene calls are TRBV7-9 and TRBJ2-7; D might be TRBD1 (6 bases). The germline V gene has CDR1 SEHNR and CDR2 FQNEAQ (reference sequence). Trimming shortened V by 4 bases and J by 2 bases, and 15 bases separated the two germline ends. The CDR3 sequence is 15 residues long. As DNA, the CDR3 is TGTGCCAGCAGCTGGGTAATGGGGGCGACCTACGAGCAGTACTTC. Translating it yields CASSWVMGATYEQYF.

This clonotype was detected only a few times. This sequence joins TRBV5-6 and TRBJ2-4, with TRBD2 matching 9 bases. The trim removed 0 bases at V and 6 bases at J, leaving 10 bases unmatched. CDR3 length: 17 residues. Looked up from germline, CDR1 is SGHDT and CDR2 is YYEEEE. The CDR3 reads CASSLVYSGSWGNIQYF. The CDR3 region has the DNA TGTGCCAGCAGCTTGGTCTATAGCGGGAGTTGGGGAAACATTCAGTACTTC.

This chain joins TRBV7-6 and TRBJ2-3; TRBD2 matches 8 bases. This CDR3 has 17 residues. The germline CDR1 and CDR2 sequences are SGHVS and FNYEAQ. V shed 1 base, J shed 6 bases, and the junction held 12 bases outside the gene matches. The CDR3 loop is CASSLVITGGPMDTQYF. DNA for the CDR3: TGTGCCAGCAGCTTAGTCATAACGGGAGGGCCGATGGATACGCAGTATTTT.

The chain recombines TRBV5-6 with TRBJ1-5; a weak D match, TRBD1 (5 bases). The CDR3 extends over 13 amino acids. Germline V lookup: CDR1 SGHDT, CDR2 YYEEEE. V lost 3 bases, J lost 6 bases, and 10 bases lay in between. The CDR3 loop is CASSSGSGQPQHF. The CDR3 coding sequence is TGTGCCAGCAGCTCAGGGAGCGGTCAGCCCCAGCATTTT.

The chain has TRBV5-1 and TRBJ2-3, with TRBD1 matching over 10 bases. After removal of 4 bases from V and 6 bases from J, the junction contained 8 bases not matched to a gene. The CDR3 totals 15 residues. Per germline, CDR1 SGHRS and CDR2 YFSETQ. The CDR3 is CASSTRDRGRDTQYF. The CDR3 nucleotides are TGCGCCAGCAGCACCCGGGACAGGGGAAGGGATACGCAGTATTTT.

This clonotype was seen only a few times. The chain employs TRBV15 and TRBJ2-2; perhaps TRBD2 as D (6 bases). There are 14 residues in the CDR3. From germline, CDR1 is LNHNV and CDR2 YYDKDF (reference sequence). V was pared by 5 bases and J by 5 bases, with 12 bases between. The CDR3 sequence is CATSPLAPTGELFF. CDR3 coding DNA: TGTGCCACCAGCCCTCTAGCGCCGACCGGGGAGCTGTTTTTT.

In this sample, this clonotype turned up a few times. This chain uses TRBV10-2 with TRBJ2-7; 7 bases align to TRBD1. Germline trimming cut 6 bases from V and 2 bases from J; bases unmatched to any gene: 4. The CDR3 has 13 amino acids. Germline V gene data show CDR1 as WSHSY and CDR2 as SAAADI. Here the CDR3 reads CASRNGQAYEQYF. The DNA for the CDR3 is TGCGCCAGCAGAAATGGACAGGCCTACGAGCAGTACTTC.

This clonotype was detected many times. This chain joins TRBV5-1 and TRBJ2-1; 11 nucleotides line up with TRBD1. CDR3 length equals 15 residues. CDR1 SGHRS and CDR2 YFSETQ come from the germline V gene. Unmatched junction bases numbered 6, after V lost 4 bases and J lost 6 bases. The CDR3 region is CASSLGQGASNEQFF. The CDR3 DNA sequence: TGCGCCAGCAGCCTCGGACAGGGGGCGAGCAATGAGCAGTTCTTC.

The chain uses TRBV12-3 or TRBV12-4 and TRBJ1-4; D unresolved. This CDR3 has 16 residues. V was cut by 2 bases and J by 8 bases, with 18 bases left in between. The DNA for the CDR3 is TGTGCCAGCAGTTTATTCCTGTCTCCGGAGCGAGAAAAACTGTTTTTT. Translated, it gives CASSLFLSPEREKLFF.